This TCR beta chain was identified during a study of OX40 agonist ivuxolimab in advanced cancers. In the case of this clone: Its specificity is not known.

The germline gives CDR1 SGHAT, CDR2 FQNNGV. This CDR3 contains 15 residues. J lost 2 bases, V lost 4 bases, and 2 bases had no gene match. General observations from the study: Compared with CD4+, CD8+ T cells on average had more expanded clones. Expanded peripheral T cell antigen specificity was not determined.

TCRdb's copy holds only in-frame clones and misses some; the assay was immunoSEQ multiplex PCR. This table has fewer than 70,000 clones, more than 85% appearing once. Baseline, cycle 4 day 1, and cycle 7 day 1 were the blood sampling points. V gene TRBV11-2 combines with J gene TRBJ2-1, with TRBD2 identical over 10 bases. The material was CD4+ or CD8+ T cells sorted from blood, obtained in a trial of the OX40 agonist ivuxolimab. This TCR came from an adult with an advanced solid tumor such as melanoma, head and neck, liver or kidney cancer. The CDR3 nucleotides read TGTGCCAGCAGCTCCCTAGCGGGAGCCTACAATGAGCAGTTCTTC. This translates into CASSSLAGAYNEQFF.